This T cell receptor (beta chain) derives from a study of cytomegalovirus exposure and HLA in healthy donors. In the case of this clone: No antigen is known for it.

PCR employed 60 Vbeta and 13 Jbeta primers. Profiling relied on immunoSEQ multiplex PCR, and the TCRdb table lists in-frame clones only, not all of them. The sample lists some 170,000 clones, about 80% occurring once. Study outcomes and limitations: Later analysis reportedly placed an Asian-associated ancestry cluster below the roughly 680-donor mean in N-insertions.

The receptor's source is a man aged 30 to 39 in good health and CMV-seronegative. Source material: PBMCs.

The CDR3 loop is CASGQGTNQPQHF. In DNA form, the CDR3 reads TGTGCCAGCGGCCAGGGTACGAATCAGCCCCAGCATTTT. The chain uses TRBV6-5 and TRBJ1-5, with D perhaps matching TRBD1 (5 bases). The CDR3 has 13 amino acids. Germline loops: CDR1 MNHEY, CDR2 SVGAGI. The germline V and J ends were trimmed by 8 bases and 4 bases, with 12 bases remaining between them.